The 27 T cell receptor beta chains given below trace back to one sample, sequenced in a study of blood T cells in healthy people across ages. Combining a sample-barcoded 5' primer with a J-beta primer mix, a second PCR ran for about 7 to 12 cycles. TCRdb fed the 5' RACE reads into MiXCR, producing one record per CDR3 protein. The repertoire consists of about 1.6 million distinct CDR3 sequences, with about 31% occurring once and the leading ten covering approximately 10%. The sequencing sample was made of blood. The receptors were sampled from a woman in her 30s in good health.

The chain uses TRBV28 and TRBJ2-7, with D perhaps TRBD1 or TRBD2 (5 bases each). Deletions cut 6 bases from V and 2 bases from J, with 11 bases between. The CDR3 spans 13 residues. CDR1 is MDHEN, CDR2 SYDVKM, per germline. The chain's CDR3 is CASSRELTYEQYF. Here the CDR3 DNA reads TGTGCCAGCAGCAGGGAGCTCACCTACGAGCAGTACTTC.

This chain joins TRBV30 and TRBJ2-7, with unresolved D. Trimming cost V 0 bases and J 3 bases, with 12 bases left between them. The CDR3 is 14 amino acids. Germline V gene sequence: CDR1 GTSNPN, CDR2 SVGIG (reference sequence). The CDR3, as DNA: TGTGCCTGGAGTGTACGTAGGACCATCTACGAGCAGTACTTC. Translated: CAWSVRRTIYEQYF. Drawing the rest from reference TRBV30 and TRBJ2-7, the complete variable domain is SQTIHQWPATLVQPVGSPLSLECTVEGTSNPNLYWYRQAAGRGLQLLFYSVGIGQISSEVPQNLSASRPQDRQFILSSKKLLLSDSGFYLCAWSVRRTIYEQYFGPGTRLTVT.

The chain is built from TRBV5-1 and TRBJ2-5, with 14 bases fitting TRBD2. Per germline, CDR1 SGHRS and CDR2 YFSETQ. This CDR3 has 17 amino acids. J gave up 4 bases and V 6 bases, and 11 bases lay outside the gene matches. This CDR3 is CASIPGGTSGSGETQYF. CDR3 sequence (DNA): TGCGCCAGCATCCCTGGGGGGACTAGCGGGAGTGGAGAGACCCAGTACTTC.

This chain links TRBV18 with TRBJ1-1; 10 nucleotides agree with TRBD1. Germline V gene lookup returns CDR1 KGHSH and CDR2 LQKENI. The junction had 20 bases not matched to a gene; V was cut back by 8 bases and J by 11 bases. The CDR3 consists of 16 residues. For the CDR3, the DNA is TGTGCCAGCCCATACTCCTCCGGGACAGGGGCCTCTTACGCTTTCTTT. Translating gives CASPYSSGTGASYAFF.

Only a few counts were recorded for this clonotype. CDR3: CASSLAEGQGYNEQFF. The CDR3 coding sequence is TGCGCCAGCAGCTTGGCTGAGGGACAGGGCTACAATGAGCAGTTCTTC. The chain employs TRBV5-1 and TRBJ2-1, with 9 bases fitting TRBD1. Germline CDR1 is SGHRS and CDR2 is YFSETQ. The CDR3 is 16 amino acids. Unmatched junction bases numbered 4, after V lost 0 bases and J lost 3 bases. Full variable domain (remainder filled in from reference TRBV5-1 and TRBJ2-1): KAGVTQTPRYLIKTRGQQVTLSCSPISGHRSVSWYQQTPGQGLQFLFEYFSETQRNKGNFPGRFSGRQFSNSRSEMNVSTLELGDSALYLCASSLAEGQGYNEQFFGPGTRLTVL.

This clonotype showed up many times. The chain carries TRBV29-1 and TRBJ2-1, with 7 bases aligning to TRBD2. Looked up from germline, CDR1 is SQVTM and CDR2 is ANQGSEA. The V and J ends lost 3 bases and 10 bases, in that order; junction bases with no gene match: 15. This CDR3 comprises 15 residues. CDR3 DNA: TGCAGCGTTGAGGGGGGGACTTTCCCGTCCGCCGAGCAGTTCTTC. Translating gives CSVEGGTFPSAEQFF.

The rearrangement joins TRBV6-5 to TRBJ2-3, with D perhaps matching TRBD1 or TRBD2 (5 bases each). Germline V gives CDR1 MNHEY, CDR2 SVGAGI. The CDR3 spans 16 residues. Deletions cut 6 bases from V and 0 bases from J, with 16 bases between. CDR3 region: CASSLGPWGSTDTQYF. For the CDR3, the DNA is TGTGCCAGCAGCCTTGGACCGTGGGGGAGCACAGATACGCAGTATTTT.

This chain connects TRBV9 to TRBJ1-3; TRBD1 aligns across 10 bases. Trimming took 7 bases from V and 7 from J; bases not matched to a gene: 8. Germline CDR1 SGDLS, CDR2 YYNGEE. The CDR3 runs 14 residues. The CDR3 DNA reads TGTGCCAGCTCACGGACAGGGGGTTTGAACACCATATATTTT. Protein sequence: CASSRTGGLNTIYF.

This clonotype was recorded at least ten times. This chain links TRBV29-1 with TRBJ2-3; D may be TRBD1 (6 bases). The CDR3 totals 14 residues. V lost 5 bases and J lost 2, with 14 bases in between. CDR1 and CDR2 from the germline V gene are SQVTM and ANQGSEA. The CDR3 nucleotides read TGCAGCGTTCAAAATTGGGGGCCCACAGATACGCAGTATTTT. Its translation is CSVQNWGPTDTQYF.

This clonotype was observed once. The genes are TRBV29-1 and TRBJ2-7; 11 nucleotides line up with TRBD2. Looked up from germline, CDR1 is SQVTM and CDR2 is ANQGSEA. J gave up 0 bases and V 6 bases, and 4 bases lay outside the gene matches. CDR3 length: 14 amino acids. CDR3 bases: TGCAGCGTCGCTAGCGGGGGGTACTCCTACGAGCAGTACTTC. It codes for CSVASGGYSYEQYF.

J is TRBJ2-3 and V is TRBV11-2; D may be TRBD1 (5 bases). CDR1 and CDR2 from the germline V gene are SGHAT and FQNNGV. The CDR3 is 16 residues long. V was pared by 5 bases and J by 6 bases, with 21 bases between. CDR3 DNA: TGTGCCAGCAGCCCCGGTGGATGGACGTCAGGGGATACGCAGTATTTT. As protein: CASSPGGWTSGDTQYF.

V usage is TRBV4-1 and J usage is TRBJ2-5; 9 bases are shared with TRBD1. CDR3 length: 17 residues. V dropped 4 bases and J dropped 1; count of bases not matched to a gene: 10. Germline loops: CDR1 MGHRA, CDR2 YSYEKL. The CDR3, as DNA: TGCGCCAGCAGCCTTGAGGGGACAGGGTATTTCCAAGAGACCCAGTACTTC. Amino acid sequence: CASSLEGTGYFQETQYF.

For the CDR3, the DNA is TGTGCCAGCAGTTCTGGGTCTACTAGCTGGAGATACAATGAGCAGTTCTTC. Protein sequence: CASSSGSTSWRYNEQFF. The V call is TRBV27, the J call TRBJ2-1, with a possible D match to TRBD2 (6 bases). The CDR3 runs to 17 residues. Looked up from germline, CDR1 is MNHEY and CDR2 is SMNVEV (reference sequence). V was pared by 4 bases and J by 4 bases, with 20 bases between.

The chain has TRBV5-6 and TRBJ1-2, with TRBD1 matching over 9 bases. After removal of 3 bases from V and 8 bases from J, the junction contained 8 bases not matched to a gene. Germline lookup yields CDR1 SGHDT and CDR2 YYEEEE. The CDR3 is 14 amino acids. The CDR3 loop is CASSYDRGNFGYTF. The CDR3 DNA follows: TGTGCCAGCAGCTATGACAGGGGGAATTTCGGCTACACCTTC.

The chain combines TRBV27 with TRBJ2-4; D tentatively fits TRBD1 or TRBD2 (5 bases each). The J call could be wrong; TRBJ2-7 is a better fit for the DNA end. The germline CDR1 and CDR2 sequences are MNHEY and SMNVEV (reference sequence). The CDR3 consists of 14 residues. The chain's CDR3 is CASSWTEGGGEQYF. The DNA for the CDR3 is TGTGCCAGCAGCTGGACCGAAGGTGGGGGCGAGCAGTACTTC.

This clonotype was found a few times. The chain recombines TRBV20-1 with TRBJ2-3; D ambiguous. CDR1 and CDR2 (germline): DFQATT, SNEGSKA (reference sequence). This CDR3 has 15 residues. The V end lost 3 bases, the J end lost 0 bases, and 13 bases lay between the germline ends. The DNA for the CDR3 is TGCAGTGCTAGGCCCGAGCCCTCTAGCACAGATACGCAGTATTTT. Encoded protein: CSARPEPSSTDTQYF.

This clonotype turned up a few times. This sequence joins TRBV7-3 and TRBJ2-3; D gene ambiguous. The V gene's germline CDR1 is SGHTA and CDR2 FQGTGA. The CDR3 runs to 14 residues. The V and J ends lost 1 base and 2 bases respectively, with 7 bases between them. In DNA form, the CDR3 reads TGTGCCAGCAGCTTAATTGGTCTCACAGATACGCAGTATTTT. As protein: CASSLIGLTDTQYF.

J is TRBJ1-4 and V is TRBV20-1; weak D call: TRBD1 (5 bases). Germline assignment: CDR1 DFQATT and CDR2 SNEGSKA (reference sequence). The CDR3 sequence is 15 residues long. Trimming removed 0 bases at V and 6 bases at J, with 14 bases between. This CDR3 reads CSARDPGRRDEKLFF. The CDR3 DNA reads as TGCAGTGCTAGAGATCCAGGGCGCCGAGATGAAAAACTGTTTTTT.

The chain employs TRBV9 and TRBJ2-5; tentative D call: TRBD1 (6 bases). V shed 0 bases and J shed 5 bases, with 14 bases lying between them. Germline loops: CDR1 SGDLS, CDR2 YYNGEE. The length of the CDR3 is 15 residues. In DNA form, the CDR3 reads TGTGCCAGCAGCGTAGGGGGGCAGGTCGGGGAGACCCAGTACTTC. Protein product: CASSVGGQVGETQYF.

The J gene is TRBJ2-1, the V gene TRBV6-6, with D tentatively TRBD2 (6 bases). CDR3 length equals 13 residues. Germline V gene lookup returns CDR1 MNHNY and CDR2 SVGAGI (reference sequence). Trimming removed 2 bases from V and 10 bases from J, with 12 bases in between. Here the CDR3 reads CASSYAGSGEQFF. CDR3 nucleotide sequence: TGTGCCAGCAGTTACGCGGGGTCCGGGGAGCAGTTCTTC.

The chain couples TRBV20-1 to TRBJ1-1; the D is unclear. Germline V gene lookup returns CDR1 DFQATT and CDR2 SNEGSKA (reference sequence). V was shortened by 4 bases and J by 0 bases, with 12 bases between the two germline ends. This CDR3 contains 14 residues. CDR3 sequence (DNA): TGCAGTGCTATAGACCGAATCATGAACACTGAAGCTTTCTTT. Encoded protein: CSAIDRIMNTEAFF.

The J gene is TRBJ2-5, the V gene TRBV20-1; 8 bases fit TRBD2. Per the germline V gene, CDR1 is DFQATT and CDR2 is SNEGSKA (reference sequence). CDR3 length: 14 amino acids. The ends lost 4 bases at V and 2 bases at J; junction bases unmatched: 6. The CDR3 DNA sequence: TGCAGTGCTATCGGGGGGGTAAGACAAGAGACCCAGTACTTC. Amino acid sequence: CSAIGGVRQETQYF.

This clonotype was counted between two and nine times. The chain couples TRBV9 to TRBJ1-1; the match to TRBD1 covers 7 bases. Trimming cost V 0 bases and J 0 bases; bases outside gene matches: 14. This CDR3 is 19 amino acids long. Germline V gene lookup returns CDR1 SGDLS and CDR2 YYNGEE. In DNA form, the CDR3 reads TGTGCCAGCAGCGTAGATACGGGTTGGGACAGTGAACTGAACACTGAAGCTTTCTTT. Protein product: CASSVDTGWDSELNTEAFF.

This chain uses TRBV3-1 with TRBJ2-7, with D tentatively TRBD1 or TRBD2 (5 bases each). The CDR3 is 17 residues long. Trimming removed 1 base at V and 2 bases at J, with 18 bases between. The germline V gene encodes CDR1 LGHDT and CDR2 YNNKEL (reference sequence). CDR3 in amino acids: CASSQAVLGVAPYEQYF. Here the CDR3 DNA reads TGTGCCAGCAGCCAAGCAGTATTGGGGGTGGCGCCCTACGAGCAGTACTTC.

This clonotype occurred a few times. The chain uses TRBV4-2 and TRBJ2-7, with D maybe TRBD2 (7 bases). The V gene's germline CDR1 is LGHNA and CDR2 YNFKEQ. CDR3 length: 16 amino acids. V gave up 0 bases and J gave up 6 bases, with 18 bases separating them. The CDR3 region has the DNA TGTGCCAGCAGCCAAGATTGGGGGGGGCGCATTCCCGAGCAGTACTTC. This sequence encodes CASSQDWGGRIPEQYF.

The CDR3 DNA sequence: TGTGCCAGCAAAAAGGGGACAGAGGCCTACAATGAGCAGTTCTTC. Its protein is CASKKGTEAYNEQFF. The chain is built from TRBV6-2 or TRBV6-3 and TRBJ2-1, with 7 nucleotides matching TRBD1. Losses at the gene ends were 7 bases for V and 2 bases for J; bases not matched to a gene: 8. This CDR3 comprises 15 residues. Germline assignment: CDR1 MNHEY and CDR2 SVGEGT.

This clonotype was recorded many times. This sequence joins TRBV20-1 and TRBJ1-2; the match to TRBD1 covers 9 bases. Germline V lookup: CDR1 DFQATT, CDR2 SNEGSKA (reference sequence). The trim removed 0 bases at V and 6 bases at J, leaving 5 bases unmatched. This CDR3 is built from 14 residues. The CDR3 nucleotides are TGCAGTGCTAGAGATACCGGGACAGGGCATGGCTACACCTTC. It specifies CSARDTGTGHGYTF.